Sequencing of this TCR beta chain was carried out in a study of blood T cells in healthy people across ages. Combining a sample-barcoded 5' primer with a J-beta primer mix, a second PCR ran for roughly 7 to 12 cycles. There were at least 3 million CDR3-containing paired-end reads obtained from each sample. Using its own MiXCR run on the 5' RACE reads, TCRdb lists one record per CDR3 protein. Of under 1,100,000 distinct CDR3 sequences in the sample, under 30% were seen once. The germline V gene encodes CDR1 SGHTA and CDR2 FQGTGA. This CDR3 has 17 amino acids. This sample was shared with a second study, whose subject was T cells of mothers and their children.

This chain joins TRBV7-3 and TRBJ2-7, with TRBD1 as a possible D gene (5 bases). The DNA end is more similar to TRBJ2-1, so the J call may be wrong. The sequencing input was blood. The source is a girl aged 2 to 9 in good health. CDR3 residues: CASSLNPRVEVYNEQFF. The CDR3 nucleotides read TGTGCCAGCAGCTTAAATCCCAGGGTAGAGGTATACAATGAGCAGTTCTTC.